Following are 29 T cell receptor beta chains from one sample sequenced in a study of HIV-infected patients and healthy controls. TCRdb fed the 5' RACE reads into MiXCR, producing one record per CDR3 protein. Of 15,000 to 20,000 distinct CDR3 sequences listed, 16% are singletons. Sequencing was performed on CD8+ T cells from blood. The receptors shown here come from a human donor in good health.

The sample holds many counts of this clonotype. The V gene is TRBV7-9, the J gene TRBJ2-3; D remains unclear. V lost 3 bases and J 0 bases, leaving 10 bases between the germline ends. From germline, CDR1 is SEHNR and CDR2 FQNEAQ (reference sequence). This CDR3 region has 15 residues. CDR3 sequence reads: CASSFLPDSTDTQYF. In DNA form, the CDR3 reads TGTGCCAGCAGCTTTCTCCCGGACAGCACAGATACGCAGTATTTT.

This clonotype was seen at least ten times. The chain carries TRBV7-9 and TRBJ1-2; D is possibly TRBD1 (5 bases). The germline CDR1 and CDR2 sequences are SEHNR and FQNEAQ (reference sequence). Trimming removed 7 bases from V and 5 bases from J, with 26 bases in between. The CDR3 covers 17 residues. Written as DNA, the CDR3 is TGTGCCAGCATAAAAGCCGGGGCCACCGATGAGAATTATGGCTACACCTTC. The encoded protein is CASIKAGATDENYGYTF.

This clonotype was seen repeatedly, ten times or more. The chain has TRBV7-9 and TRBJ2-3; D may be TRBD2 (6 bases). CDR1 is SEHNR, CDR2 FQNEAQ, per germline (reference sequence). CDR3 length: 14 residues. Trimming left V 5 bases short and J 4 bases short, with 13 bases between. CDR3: CASSPPGVPDTQYF. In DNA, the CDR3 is TGTGCCAGCAGCCCCCCGGGGGTGCCAGATACGCAGTATTTT.

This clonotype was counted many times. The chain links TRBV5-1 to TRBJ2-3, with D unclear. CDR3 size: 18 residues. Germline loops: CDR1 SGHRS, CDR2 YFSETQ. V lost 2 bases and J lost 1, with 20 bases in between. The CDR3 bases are TGCGCCAGCAGCTTCCACCCTGTCGACCGGGCGGGCACAGATACGCAGTATTTT. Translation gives CASSFHPVDRAGTDTQYF.

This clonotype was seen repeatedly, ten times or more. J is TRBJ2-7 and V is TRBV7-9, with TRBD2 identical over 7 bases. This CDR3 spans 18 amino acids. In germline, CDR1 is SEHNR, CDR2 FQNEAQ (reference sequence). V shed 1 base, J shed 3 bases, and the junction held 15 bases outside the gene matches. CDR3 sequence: CASSLGEGPGPGVYEQYF. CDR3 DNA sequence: TGTGCCAGCAGCTTAGGGGAGGGACCGGGACCTGGGGTCTACGAGCAGTACTTC.

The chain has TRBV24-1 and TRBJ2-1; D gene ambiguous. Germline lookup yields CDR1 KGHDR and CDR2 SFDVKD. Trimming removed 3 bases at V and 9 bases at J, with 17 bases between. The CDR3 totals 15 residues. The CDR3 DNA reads TGTGCCACCAGTGATGCTCGACGAGATTCCACTGAGCAGTTCTTC. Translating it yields CATSDARRDSTEQFF.

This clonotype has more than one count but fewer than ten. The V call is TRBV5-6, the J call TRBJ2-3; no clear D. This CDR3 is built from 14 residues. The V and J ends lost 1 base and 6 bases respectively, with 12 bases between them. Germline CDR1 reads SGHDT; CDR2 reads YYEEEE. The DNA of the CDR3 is TGTGCCAGCAGCTTGCCCGGTCTCACGGATACGCAGTATTTT. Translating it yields CASSLPGLTDTQYF. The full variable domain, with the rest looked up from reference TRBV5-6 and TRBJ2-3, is DAGVTQSPTHLIKTRGQQVTLRCSPKSGHDTVSWYQQALGQGPQFIFQYYEEEERQRGNFPDRFSGHQFPNYSSELNVNALLLGDSALYLCASSLPGLTDTQYFGPGTRLTVL.

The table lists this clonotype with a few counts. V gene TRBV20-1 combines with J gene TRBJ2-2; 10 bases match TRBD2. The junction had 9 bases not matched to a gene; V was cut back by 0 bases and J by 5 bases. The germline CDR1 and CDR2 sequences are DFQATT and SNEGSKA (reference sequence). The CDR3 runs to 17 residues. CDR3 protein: CSAREWGASGGTGELFF. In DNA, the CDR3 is TGCAGTGCTAGAGAGTGGGGGGCTAGCGGGGGAACCGGGGAGCTGTTTTTT.

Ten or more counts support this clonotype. CDR3 bases: TGCAGTGCTAGCCCGGGACAGAGGGACCATCAGCCCCAGCATTTT. Translated: CSASPGQRDHQPQHF. This sequence joins TRBV20-1 and TRBJ1-5; the match to TRBD1 covers 7 bases. CDR1 and CDR2 (germline): DFQATT, SNEGSKA (reference sequence). The CDR3 contains 15 residues. Trimming removed 3 bases from V and 5 bases from J; junction bases left unmatched: 10.

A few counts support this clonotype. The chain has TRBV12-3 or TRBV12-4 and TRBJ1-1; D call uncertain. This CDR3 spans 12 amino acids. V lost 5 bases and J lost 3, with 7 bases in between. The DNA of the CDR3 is TGTGCCAGCAGTCCGACTCACACTGAAGCTTTCTTT. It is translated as CASSPTHTEAFF.

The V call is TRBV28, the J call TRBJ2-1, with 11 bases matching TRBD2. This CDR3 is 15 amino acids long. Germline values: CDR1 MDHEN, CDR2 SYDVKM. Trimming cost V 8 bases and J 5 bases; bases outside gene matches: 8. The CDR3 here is CASQNAGLADNEQFF. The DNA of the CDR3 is TGTGCCAGCCAGAATGCGGGACTAGCGGACAATGAGCAGTTCTTC.

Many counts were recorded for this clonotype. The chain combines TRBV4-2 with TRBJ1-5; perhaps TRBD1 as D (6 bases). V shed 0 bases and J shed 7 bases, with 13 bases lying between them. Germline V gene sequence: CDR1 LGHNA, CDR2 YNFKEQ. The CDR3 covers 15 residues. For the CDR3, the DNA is TGTGCCAGCAGCCAAGATTCGGGGGGCTGGCAGCCCCAGCATTTT. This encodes CASSQDSGGWQPQHF.

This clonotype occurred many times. The CDR3 bases are TGTGCCAGCAGCTGGCCCGAAAGGAGCTCCTACGAGCAGTACTTC. The encoded protein is CASSWPERSSYEQYF. The V and J genes are TRBV7-2 and TRBJ2-7; D is ambiguous. Germline values: CDR1 SGHTA, CDR2 FQGNSA. The CDR3 covers 15 residues. With 4 bases removed from V and 0 bases from J, the gap between germline ends came to 13 bases.

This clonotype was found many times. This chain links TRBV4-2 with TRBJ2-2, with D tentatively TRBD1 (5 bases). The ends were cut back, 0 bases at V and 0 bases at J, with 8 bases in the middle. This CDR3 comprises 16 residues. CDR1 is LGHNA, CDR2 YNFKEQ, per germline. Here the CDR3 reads CASSQETATNTGELFF. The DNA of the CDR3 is TGTGCCAGCAGCCAAGAGACAGCTACGAACACCGGGGAGCTGTTTTTT.

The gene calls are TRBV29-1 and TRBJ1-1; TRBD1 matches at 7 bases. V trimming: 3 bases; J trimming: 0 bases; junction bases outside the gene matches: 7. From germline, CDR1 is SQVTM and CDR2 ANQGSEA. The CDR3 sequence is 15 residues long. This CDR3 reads CSVDRDSSLNTEAFF. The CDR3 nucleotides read TGCAGCGTTGACCGGGACAGCTCACTGAACACTGAAGCTTTCTTT.

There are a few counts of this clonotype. CDR3 region: CASSRDRGPFTEAFF. The CDR3 DNA follows: TGTGCCAGCAGCCGTGACAGGGGGCCTTTTACTGAAGCTTTCTTT. This rearrangement joins TRBV14 to TRBJ1-1; TRBD1 matches at 10 bases. The CDR3 runs 15 residues. V gave up 4 bases and J gave up 5 bases; unmatched junction bases: 7. Germline loops: CDR1 SGHDN, CDR2 FVKESK.

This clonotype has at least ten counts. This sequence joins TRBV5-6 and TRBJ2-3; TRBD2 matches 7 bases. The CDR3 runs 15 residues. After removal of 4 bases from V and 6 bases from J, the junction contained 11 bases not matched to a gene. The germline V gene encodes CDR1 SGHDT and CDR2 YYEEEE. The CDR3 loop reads CASSPSHGRIDTQYF. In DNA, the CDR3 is TGTGCCAGCAGCCCGTCCCACGGGAGGATTGATACGCAGTATTTT. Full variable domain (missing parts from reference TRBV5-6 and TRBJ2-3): DAGVTQSPTHLIKTRGQQVTLRCSPKSGHDTVSWYQQALGQGPQFIFQYYEEEERQRGNFPDRFSGHQFPNYSSELNVNALLLGDSALYLCASSPSHGRIDTQYFGPGTRLTVL.

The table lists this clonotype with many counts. This chain's CDR3 is CASSYPGDTQYF. CDR3 DNA: TGTGCCAGCAGCTATCCCGGGGATACGCAGTATTTT. The chain joins TRBV7-8 to TRBJ2-3; unclear D gene. V gave up 4 bases and J gave up 6 bases, with 8 bases separating them. CDR1 is SGHVS and CDR2 is FQNEAQ in the germline V gene. The length of the CDR3 is 12 residues.

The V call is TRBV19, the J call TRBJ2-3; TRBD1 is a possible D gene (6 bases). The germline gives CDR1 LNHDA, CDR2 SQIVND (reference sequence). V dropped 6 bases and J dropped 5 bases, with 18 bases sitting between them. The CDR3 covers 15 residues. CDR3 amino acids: CASSIRDTPQDTQYF. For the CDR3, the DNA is TGTGCCAGTAGCATCCGGGACACCCCACAAGATACGCAGTATTTT.

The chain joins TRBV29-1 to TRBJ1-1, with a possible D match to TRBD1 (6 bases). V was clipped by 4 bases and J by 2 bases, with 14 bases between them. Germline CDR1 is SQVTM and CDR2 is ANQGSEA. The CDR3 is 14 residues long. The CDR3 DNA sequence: TGCAGCGTTGGGGGGGGCAGGGAAAACACTGAAGCTTTCTTT. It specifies CSVGGGRENTEAFF.

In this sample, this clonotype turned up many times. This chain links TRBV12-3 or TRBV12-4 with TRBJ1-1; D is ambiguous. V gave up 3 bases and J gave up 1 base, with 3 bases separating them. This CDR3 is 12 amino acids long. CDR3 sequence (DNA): TGTGCCAGCAGTTTTGGGAACACTGAAGCTTTCTTT. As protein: CASSFGNTEAFF.

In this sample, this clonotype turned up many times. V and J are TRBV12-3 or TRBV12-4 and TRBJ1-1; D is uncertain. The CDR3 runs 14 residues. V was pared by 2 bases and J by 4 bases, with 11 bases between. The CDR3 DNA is TGTGCCAGCAGTTTAAGACCGCTGGGCACTGAAGCTTTCTTT. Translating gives CASSLRPLGTEAFF.

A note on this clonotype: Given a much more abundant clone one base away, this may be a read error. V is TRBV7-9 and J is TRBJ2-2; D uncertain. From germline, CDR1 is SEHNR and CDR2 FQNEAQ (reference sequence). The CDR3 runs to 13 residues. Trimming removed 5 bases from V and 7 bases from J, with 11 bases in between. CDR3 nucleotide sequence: TGTGCCAGCAGCCAGACTGACAACGGGGAGCTGTTTTTT. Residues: CASSQTDNGELFF. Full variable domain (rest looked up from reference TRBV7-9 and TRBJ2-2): DTGVSQNPRHKITKRGQNVTFRCDPISEHNRLYWYRQTLGQGPEFLTYFQNEAQLEKSRLLSDRFSAERPKGSFSTLEIQRTEQGDSAMYLCASSQTDNGELFFGEGSRLTVL.

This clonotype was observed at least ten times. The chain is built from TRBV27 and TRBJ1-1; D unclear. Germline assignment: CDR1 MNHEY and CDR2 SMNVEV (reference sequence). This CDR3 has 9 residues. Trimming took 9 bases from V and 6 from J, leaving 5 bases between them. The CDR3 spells CARDAEAFF. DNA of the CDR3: TGTGCCAGGGACGCTGAAGCTTTCTTT.

Here the CDR3 reads CASSSGPGDTDTQYF. DNA for the CDR3: TGTGCCAGCAGTTCGGGGCCGGGGGACACAGATACGCAGTATTTT. The V gene is TRBV12-3 or TRBV12-4, the J gene TRBJ2-3, with D possibly matching TRBD2 (6 bases). The CDR3 has 15 amino acids. The V and J ends lost 4 bases and 2 bases respectively, with 13 bases between them.

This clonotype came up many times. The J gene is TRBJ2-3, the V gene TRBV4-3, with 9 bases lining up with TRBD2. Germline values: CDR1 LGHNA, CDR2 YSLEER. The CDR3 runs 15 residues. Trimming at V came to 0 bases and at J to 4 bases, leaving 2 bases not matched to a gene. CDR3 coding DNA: TGCGCCAGCAGCCAAGATCGCGGGGGGGCAGATACGCAGTATTTT. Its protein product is CASSQDRGGADTQYF.

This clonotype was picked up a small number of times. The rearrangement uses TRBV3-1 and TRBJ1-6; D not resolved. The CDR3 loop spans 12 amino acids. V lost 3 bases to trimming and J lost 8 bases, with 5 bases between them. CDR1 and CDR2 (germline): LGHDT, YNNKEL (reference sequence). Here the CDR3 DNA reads TGTGCCAGCAGCCATTGGGATTCACCCCTCCACTTT. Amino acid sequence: CASSHWDSPLHF.

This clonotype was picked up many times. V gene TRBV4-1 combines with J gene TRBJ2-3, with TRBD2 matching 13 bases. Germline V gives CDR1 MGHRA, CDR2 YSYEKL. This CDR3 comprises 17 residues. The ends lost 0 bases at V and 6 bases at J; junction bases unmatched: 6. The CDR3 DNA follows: TGCGCCAGCAGCCAAGACTGGGGACTAGCGGGATTGGATACGCAGTATTTT. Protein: CASSQDWGLAGLDTQYF.

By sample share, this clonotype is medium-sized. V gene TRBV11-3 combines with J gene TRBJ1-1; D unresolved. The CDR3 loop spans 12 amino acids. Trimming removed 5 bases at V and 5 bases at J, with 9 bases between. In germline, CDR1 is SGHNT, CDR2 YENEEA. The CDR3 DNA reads TGTGCCAGCAGCCAGCGCGGGACTGAAGCTTTCTTT. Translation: CASSQRGTEAFF.